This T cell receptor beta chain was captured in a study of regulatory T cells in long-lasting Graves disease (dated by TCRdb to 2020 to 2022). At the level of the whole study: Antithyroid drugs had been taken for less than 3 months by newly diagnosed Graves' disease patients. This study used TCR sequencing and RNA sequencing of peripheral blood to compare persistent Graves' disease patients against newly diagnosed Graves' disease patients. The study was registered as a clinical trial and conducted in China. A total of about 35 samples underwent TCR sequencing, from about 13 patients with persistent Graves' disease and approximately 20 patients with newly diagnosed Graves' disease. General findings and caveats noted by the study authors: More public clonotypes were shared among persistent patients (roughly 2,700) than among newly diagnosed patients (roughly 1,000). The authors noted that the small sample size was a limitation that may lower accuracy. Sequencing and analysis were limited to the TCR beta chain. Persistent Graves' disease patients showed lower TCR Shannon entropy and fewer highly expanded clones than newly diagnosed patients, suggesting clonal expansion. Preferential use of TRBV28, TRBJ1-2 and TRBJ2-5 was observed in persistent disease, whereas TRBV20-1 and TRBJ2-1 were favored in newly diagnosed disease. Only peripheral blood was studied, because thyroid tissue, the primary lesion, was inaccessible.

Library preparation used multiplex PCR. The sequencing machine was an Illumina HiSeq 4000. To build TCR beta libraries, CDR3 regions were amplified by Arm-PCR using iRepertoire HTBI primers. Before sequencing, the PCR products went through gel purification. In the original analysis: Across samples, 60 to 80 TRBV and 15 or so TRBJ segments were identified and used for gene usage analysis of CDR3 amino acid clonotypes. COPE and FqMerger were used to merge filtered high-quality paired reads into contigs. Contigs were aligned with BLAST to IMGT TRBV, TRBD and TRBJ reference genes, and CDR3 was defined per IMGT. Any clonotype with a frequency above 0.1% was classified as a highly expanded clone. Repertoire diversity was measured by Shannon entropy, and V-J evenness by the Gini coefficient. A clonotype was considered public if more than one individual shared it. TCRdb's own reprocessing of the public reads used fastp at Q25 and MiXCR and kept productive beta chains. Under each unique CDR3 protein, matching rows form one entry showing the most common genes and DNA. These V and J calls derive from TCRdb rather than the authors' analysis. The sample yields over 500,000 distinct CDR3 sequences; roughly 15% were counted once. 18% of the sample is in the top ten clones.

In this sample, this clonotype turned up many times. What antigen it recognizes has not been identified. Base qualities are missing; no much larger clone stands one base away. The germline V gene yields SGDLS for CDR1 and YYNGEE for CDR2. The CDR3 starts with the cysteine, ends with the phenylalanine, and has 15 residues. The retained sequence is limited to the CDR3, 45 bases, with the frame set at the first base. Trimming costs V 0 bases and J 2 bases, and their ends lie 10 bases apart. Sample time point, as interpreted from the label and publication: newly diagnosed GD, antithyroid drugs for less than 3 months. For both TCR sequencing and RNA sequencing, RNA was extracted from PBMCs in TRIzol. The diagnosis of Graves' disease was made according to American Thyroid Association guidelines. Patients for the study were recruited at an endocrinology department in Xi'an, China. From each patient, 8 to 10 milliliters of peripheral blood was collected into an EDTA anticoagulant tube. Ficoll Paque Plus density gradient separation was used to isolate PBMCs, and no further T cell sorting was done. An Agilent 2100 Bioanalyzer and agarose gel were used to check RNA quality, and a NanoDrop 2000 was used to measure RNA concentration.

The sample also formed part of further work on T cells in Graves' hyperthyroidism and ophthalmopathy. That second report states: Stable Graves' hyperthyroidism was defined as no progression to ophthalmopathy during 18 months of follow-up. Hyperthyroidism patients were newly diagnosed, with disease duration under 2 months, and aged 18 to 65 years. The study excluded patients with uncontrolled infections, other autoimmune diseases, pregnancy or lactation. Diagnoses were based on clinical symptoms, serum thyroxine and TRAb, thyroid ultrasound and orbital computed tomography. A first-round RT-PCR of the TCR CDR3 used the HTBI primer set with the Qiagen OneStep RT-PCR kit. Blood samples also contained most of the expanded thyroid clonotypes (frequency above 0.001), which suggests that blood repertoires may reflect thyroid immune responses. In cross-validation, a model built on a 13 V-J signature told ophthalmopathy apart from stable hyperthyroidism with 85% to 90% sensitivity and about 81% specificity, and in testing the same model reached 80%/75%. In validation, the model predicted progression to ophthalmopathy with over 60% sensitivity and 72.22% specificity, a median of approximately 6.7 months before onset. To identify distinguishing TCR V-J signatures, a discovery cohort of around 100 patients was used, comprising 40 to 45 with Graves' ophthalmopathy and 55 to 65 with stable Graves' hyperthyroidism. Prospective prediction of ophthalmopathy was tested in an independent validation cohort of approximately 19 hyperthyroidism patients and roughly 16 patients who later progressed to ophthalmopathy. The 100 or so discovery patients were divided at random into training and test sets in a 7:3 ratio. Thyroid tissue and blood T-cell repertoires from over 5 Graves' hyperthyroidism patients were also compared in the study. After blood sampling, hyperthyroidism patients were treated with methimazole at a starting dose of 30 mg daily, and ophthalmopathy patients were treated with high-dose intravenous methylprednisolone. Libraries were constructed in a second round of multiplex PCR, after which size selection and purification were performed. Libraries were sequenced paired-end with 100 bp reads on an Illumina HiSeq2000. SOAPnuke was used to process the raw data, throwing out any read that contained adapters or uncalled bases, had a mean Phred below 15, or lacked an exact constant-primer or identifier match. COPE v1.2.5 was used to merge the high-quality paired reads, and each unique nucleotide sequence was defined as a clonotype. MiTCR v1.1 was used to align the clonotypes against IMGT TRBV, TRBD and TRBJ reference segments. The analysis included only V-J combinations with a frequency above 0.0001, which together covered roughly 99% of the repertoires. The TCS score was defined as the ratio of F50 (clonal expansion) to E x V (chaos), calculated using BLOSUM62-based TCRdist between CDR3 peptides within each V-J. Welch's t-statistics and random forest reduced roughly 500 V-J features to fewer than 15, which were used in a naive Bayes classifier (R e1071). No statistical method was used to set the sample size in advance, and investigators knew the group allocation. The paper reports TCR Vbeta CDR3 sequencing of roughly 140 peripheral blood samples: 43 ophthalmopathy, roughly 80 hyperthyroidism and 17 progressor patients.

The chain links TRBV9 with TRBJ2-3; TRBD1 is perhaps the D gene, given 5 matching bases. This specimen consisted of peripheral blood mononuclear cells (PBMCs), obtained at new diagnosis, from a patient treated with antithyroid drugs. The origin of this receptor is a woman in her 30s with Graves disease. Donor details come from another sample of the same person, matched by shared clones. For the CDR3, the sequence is CASSVAGGHTDTQYF. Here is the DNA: TGTGCCAGCAGCGTAGCTGGCGGACACACAGATACGCAGTATTTT.